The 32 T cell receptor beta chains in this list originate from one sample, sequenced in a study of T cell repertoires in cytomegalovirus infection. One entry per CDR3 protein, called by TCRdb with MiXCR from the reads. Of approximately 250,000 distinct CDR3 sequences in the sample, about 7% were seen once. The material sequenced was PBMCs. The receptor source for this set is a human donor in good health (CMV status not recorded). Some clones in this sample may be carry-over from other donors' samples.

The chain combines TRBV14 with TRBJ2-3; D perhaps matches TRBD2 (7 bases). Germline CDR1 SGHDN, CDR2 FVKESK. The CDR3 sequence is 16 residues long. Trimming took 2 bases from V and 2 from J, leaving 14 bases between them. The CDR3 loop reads CASSQLDGGPTDTQYF. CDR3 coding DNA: TGTGCCAGCAGCCAACTGGACGGGGGGCCCACAGATACGCAGTATTTT.

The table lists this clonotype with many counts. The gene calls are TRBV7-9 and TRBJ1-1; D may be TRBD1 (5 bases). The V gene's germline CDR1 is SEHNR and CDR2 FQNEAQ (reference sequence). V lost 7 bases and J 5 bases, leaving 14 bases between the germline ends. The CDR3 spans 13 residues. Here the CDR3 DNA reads TGTGCCAGCACCTTGGGGGGGAGAACTGAAGCTTTCTTT. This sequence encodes CASTLGGRTEAFF.

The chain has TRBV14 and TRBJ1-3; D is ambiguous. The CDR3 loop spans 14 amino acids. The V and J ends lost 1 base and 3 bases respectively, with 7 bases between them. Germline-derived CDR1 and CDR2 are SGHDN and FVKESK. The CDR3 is CASSQGDYGNTIYF. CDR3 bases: TGTGCCAGCAGCCAAGGGGATTATGGAAACACCATATATTTT.

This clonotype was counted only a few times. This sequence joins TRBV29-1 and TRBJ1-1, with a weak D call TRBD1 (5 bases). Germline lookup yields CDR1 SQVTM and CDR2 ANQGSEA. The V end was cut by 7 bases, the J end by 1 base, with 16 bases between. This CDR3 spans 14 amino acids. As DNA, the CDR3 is TGCAGCGCCCAACCGGGACTGCGGAACACTGAAGCTTTCTTT. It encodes CSAQPGLRNTEAFF.

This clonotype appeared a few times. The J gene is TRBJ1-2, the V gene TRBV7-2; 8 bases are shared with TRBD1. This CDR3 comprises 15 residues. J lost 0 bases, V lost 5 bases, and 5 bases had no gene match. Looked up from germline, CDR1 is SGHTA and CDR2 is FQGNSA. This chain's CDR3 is CASSQPGQANYGYTF. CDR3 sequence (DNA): TGTGCCAGCAGCCAGCCGGGACAGGCTAACTATGGCTACACCTTC.

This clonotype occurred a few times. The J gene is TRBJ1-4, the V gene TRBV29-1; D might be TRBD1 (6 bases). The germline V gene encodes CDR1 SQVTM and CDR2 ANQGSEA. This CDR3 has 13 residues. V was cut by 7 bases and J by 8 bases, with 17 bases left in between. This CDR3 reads CSAQTRQDEKLFF. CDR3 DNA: TGCAGCGCACAAACCCGACAGGACGAAAAACTGTTTTTT.

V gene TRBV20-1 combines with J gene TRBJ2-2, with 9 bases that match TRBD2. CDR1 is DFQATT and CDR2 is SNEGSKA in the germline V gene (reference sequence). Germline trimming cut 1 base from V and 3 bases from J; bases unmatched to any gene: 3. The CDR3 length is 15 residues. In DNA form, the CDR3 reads TGCAGTGCTAGAGCAAGCGGGGGGTACACCGGGGAGCTGTTTTTT. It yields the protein CSARASGGYTGELFF.

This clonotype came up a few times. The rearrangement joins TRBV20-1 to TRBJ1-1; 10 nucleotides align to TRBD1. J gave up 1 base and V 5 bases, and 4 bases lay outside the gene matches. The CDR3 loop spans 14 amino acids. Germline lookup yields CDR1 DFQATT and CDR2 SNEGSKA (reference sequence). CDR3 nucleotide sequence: TGCAGTGCTCCTTGGACAGGGGGGAACACTGAAGCTTTCTTT. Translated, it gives CSAPWTGGNTEAFF.

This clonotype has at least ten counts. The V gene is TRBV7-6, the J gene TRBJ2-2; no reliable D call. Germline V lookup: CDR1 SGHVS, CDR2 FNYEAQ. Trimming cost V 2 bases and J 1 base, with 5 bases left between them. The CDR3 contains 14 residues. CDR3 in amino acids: CASSLIRNTGELFF. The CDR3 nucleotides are TGTGCCAGCAGCTTAATACGGAACACCGGGGAGCTGTTTTTT. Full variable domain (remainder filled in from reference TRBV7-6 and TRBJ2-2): GAGVSQSPRYKVTKRGQDVALRCDPISGHVSLYWYRQALGQGPEFLTYFNYEAQQDKSGLPNDRFSAERPEGSISTLTIQRTEQRDSAMYRCASSLIRNTGELFFGEGSRLTVL.

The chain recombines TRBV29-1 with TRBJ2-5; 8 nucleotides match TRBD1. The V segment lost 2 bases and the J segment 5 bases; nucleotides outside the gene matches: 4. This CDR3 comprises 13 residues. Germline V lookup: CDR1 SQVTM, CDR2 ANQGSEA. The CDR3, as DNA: TGCAGCGTTGAACCCCACAGGGGGGAGACCCAGTACTTC. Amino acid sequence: CSVEPHRGETQYF.

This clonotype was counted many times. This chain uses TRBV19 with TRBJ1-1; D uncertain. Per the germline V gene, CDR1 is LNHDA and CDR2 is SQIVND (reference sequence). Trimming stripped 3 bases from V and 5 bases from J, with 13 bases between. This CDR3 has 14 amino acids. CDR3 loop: CASSIFSARTEAFF. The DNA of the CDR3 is TGTGCCAGTAGTATTTTCTCAGCGAGGACTGAAGCTTTCTTT.

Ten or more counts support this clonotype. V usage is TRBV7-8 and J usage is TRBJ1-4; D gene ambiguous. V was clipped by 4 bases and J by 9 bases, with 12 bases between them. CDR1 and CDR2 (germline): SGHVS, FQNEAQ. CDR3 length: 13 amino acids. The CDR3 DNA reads TGTGCCAGCAGCTCCTTGGTCGAACAAAAACTGTTTTTT. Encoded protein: CASSSLVEQKLFF.

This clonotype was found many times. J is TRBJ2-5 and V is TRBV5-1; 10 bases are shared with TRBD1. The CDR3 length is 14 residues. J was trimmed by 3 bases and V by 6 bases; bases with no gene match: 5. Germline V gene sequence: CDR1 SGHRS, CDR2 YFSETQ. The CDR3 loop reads CASIQGQGEETQYF. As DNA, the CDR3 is TGCGCCAGCATCCAAGGACAGGGGGAAGAGACCCAGTACTTC.

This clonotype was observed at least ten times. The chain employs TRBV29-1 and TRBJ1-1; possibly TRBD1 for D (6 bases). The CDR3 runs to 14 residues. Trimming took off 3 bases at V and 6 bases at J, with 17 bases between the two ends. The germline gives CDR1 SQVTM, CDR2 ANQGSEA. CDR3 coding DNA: TGCAGCGTTGACTTACCACAGGGTCGCGCTGAAGCTTTCTTT. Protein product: CSVDLPQGRAEAFF.

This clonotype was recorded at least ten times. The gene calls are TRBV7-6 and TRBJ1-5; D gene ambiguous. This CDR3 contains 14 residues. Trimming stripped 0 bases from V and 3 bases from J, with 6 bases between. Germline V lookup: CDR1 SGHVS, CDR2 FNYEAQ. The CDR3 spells CASSLASPNQPQHF. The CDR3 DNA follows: TGTGCCAGCAGCTTAGCGAGTCCCAATCAGCCCCAGCATTTT.

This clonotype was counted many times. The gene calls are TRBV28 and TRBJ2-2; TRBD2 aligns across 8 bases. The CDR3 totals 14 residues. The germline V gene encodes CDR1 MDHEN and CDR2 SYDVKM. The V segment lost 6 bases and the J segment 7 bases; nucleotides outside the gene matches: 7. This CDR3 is CASSPGGAGGELFF. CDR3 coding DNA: TGTGCCAGCAGCCCCGGGGGGGCGGGCGGGGAGCTGTTTTTT.

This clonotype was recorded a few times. This CDR3 reads CASSPRDRVNTEAFF. The CDR3, as DNA: TGTGCCAGCAGTCCCCGGGACAGGGTGAACACTGAAGCTTTCTTT. The chain couples TRBV12-3 or TRBV12-4 to TRBJ1-1; 9 bases line up with TRBD1. The length of the CDR3 is 15 residues. The V gene end was trimmed by 5 bases and the J gene end by 0 bases; junction bases not matched to a gene: 4.

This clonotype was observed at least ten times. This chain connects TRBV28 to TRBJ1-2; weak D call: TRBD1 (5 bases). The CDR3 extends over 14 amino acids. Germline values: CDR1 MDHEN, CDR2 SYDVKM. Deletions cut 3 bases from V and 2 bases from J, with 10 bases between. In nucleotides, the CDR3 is TGTGCCAGCAGTTTGGCAGGGAGAAACTATGGCTACACCTTC. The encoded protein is CASSLAGRNYGYTF.

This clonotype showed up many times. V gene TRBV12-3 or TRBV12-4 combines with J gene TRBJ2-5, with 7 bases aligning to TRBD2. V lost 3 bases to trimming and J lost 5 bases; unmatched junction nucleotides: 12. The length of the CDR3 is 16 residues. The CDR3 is CASSLVVRAGIETQYF. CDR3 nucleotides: TGTGCCAGCAGTTTGGTAGTAAGAGCGGGGATTGAGACCCAGTACTTC.

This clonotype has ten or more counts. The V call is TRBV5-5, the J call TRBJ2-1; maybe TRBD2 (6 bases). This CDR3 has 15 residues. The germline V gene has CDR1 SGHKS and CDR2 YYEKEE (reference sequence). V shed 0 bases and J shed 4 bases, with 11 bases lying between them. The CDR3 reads CASSLEGRSYNEQFF. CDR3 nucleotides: TGTGCCAGCAGCTTGGAGGGGAGGTCGTACAATGAGCAGTTCTTC.

CDR3 coding DNA: TGCAGCACAGACAGTTCCCGGAACACTGAAGCTTTCTTT. This gives the protein CSTDSSRNTEAFF. V is TRBV29-1 and J is TRBJ1-1, with a tentative D call TRBD1 (5 bases). The germline V gene has CDR1 SQVTM and CDR2 ANQGSEA. With 8 bases removed from V and 1 base from J, the gap between germline ends came to 14 bases. This CDR3 has 13 residues.

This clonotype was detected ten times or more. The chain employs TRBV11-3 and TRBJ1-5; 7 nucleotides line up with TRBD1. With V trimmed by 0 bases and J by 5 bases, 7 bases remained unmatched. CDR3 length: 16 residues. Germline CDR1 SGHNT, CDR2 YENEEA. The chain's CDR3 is CASSLERRTGHQPQHF. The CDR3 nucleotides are TGTGCCAGCAGCTTAGAGCGTCGGACAGGTCATCAGCCCCAGCATTTT.

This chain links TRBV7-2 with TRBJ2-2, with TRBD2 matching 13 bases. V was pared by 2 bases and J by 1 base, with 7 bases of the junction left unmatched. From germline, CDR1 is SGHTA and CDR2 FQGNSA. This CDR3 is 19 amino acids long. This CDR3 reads CASSLLRLAGGLNTGELFF. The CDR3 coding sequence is TGTGCCAGCAGCTTACTTCGACTAGCGGGGGGCTTGAACACCGGGGAGCTGTTTTTT.

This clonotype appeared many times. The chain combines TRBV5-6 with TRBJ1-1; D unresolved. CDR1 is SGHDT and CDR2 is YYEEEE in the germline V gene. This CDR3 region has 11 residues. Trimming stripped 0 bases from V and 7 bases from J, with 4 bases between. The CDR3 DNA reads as TGTGCCAGCAGCTTGGCCGATGAAGCTTTCTTT. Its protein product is CASSLADEAFF.

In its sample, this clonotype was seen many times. The CDR3 nucleotides read TGTGCCAGCCGTTCCATGGGGGGGGGGAACACTGAAGCTTTCTTT. As protein: CASRSMGGGNTEAFF. This chain uses TRBV12-3 or TRBV12-4 with TRBJ1-1; TRBD1 might be the D (5 bases). Between the trimmed V and J ends, which lost 8 bases and 1 base, there was a span of 17 bases. The CDR3 is 15 amino acids.

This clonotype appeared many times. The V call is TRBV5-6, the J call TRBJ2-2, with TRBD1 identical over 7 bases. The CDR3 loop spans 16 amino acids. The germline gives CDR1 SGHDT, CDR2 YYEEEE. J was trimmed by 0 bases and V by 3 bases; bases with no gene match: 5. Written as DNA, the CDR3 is TGTGCCAGCAGCTGGATGACAGGGTCGAACACCGGGGAGCTGTTTTTT. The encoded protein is CASSWMTGSNTGELFF.

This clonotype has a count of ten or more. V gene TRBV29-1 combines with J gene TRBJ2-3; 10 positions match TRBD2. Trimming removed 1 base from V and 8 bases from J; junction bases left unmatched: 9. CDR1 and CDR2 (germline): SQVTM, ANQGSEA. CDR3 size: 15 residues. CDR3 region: CSVEALAGWGGTQYF. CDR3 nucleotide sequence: TGCAGCGTTGAAGCACTAGCGGGGTGGGGGGGTACGCAGTATTTT.

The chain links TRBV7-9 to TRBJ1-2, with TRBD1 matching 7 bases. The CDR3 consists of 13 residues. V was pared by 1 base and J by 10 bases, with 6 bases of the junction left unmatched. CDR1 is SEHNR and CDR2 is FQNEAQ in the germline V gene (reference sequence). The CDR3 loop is CASSLGQGTLYTF. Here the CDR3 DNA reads TGTGCCAGCAGCTTAGGACAGGGCACCCTCTACACCTTC.

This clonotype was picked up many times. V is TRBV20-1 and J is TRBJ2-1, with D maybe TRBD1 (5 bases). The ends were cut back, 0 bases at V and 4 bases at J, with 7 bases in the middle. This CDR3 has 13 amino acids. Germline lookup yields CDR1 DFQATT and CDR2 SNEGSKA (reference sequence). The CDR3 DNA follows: TGCAGTGCTAGAGAGGACAAGTACAATGAGCAGTTCTTC. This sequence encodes CSAREDKYNEQFF.

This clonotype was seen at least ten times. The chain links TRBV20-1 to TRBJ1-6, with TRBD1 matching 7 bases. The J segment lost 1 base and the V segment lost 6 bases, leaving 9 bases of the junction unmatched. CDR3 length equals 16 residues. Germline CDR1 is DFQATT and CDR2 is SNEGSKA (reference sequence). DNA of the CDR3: TGCAGTGCATTGGGGGCAGGGGGATCCTATAATTCACCCCTCCACTTT. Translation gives CSALGAGGSYNSPLHF.

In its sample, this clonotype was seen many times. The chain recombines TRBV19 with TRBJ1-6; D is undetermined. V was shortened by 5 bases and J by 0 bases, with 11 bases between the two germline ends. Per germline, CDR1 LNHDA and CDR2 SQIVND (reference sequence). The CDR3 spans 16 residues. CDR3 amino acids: CASSVLRSSYNSPLHF. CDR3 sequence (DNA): TGTGCCAGTAGTGTCCTCAGAAGCTCCTATAATTCACCCCTCCACTTT.

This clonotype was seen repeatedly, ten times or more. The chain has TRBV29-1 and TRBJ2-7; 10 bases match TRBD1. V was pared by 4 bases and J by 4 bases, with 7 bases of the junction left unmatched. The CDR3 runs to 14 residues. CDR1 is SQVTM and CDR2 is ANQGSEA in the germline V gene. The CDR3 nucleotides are TGCAGCGTTGTAGGTCGGGACAGGGGATACGAGCAGTACTTC. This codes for CSVVGRDRGYEQYF.